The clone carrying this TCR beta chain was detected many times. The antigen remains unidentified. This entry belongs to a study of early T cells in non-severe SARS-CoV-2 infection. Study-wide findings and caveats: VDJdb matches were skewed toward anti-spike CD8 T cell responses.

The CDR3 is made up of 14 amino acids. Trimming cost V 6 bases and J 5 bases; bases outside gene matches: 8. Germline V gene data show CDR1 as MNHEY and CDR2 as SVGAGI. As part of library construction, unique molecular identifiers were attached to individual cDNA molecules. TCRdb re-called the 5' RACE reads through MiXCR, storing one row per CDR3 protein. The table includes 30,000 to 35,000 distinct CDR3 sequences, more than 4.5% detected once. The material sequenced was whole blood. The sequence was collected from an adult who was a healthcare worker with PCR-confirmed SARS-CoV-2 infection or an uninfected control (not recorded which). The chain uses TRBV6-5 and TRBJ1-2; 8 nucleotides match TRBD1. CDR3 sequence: CASSRGQGGYGYTF. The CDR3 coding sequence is TGTGCCAGCAGCCGCGGACAGGGAGGGTATGGCTACACCTTC.